The table lists the clone carrying this T cell receptor (beta chain) with a few counts. Its antigen is undetermined. A read error may produce the germline difference seen at one junction end. This CDR3 region has 14 residues. Germline V gene data show CDR1 as LGHNA and CDR2 as YSLEER. The data originate from a study of human T cells and chemical hapten exposure. The study, taken as a whole, reports: A positive correlation with patch test score was shown by PT1 expanded TCR counts. Compared to controls, expanded TCRs made significantly more large clusters of similar CDR3s.

Original processing methods: Sample TCR totals centred on a median of approximately 95,000, ranging about 23,224 to 690,600. MiXCR, run by TCRdb on the RACE reads, gives a single entry per CDR3 protein. The V and J calls, along with clone size, are taken from TCRdb and not from the paper's own processing. This sample has 360,000 or so distinct CDR3 sequences, with about 6% found just once. As for time point: patch test 2, 6 weeks after DPC sensitization. Treatment denoted: therapeutic diphenylcyclopropenone sensitization with weekly scalp DPC. The sequenced sample was whole blood, obtained in connection with sensitization to the hapten diphenylcyclopropenone (DPC). V gene TRBV4-3 combines with J gene TRBJ2-7; no reliable D call. The sequence came from a woman aged 18-35 years with alopecia areata. Some clones in this sample may be carry-over from other donors' samples. In DNA form, the CDR3 reads TGCGCCAGCAGCCAAGATCTAGGCTCGCGAGATTTTTCCTTC. Translating gives CASSQDLGSRDFSF.